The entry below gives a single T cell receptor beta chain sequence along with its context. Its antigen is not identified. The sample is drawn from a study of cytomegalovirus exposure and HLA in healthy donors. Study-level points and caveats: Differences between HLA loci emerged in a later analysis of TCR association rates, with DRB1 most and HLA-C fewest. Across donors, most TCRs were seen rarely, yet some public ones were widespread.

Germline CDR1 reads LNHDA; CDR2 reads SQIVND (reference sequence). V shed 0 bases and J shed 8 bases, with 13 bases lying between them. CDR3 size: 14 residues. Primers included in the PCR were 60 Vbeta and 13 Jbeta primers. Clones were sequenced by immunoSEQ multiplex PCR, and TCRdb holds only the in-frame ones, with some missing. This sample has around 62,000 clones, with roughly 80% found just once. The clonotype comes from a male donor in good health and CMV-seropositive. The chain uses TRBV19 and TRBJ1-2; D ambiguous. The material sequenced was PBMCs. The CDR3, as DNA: TGTGCCAGTAGTATAGATTCTTACACCGCCGGCTACACCTTC. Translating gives CASSIDSYTAGYTF.